The 18 T cell receptor beta chains listed next were all sequenced from one sample in a study of blood T cell repertoires in COVID-19. The data were produced by immunoSEQ multiplex PCR, yet TCRdb's version contains in-frame clones alone and is incomplete. The sample holds approximately 77,000 clones, roughly 90% seen once. The material sequenced was peripheral blood. Receptors were obtained from a man between 50 and 59 years old with active COVID-19.

The rearrangement uses TRBV7-2 and TRBJ2-5, with 7 bases fitting TRBD2. This CDR3 region has 15 residues. Trimming took 6 bases from V and 5 from J; bases not matched to a gene: 12. The germline V gene encodes CDR1 SGHTA and CDR2 FQGNSA. The CDR3 coding sequence is TGTGCCAGCAGTCCCTCCCGGGGGGAGGTGGAGACCCAGTACTTC. This sequence encodes CASSPSRGEVETQYF.

The V and J genes are TRBV5-1 and TRBJ2-2; the match to TRBD1 covers 9 bases. The CDR3 spans 15 residues. Trimming at V came to 0 bases and at J to 6 bases, leaving 3 bases not matched to a gene. Germline V gene sequence: CDR1 SGHRS, CDR2 YFSETQ. The CDR3 sequence: CASSLVGQGSGELFF. The CDR3 nucleotides read TGCGCCAGCAGCTTGGTAGGACAGGGGTCCGGGGAGCTGTTTTTT.

The rearrangement joins TRBV5-4 to TRBJ2-1; D call uncertain. The ends were cut back, 0 bases at V and 0 bases at J, with 7 bases in the middle. The CDR3 has 15 residues. Germline V CDR1 and CDR2: SGHNT, YYREEE (reference sequence). The CDR3 coding sequence is TGTGCCAGCAGCTTGGGCGGTACCTCCTACAATGAGCAGTTCTTC. Translation gives CASSLGGTSYNEQFF.

V and J are TRBV29-1 and TRBJ2-2; 10 nucleotides agree with TRBD1. CDR3 length: 15 residues. V lost 4 bases to trimming and J lost 4 bases; unmatched junction nucleotides: 6. Germline V gene sequence: CDR1 SQVTM, CDR2 ANQGSEA. CDR3 residues: CSVGSGTGVTGELFF. The CDR3 region has the DNA TGCAGCGTTGGCTCCGGGACAGGGGTCACCGGGGAGCTGTTTTTT.

V gene TRBV7-3 combines with J gene TRBJ1-1; the match to TRBD1 covers 9 bases. CDR1 and CDR2 (germline): SGHTA, FQGTGA. The CDR3 sequence is 15 residues long. Trimming removed 0 bases from V and 5 bases from J; junction bases left unmatched: 4. CDR3 nucleotide sequence: TGTGCCAGCAGCTTAACCGGGACAGGGAGGACTGAAGCTTTCTTT. It is translated as CASSLTGTGRTEAFF.

This clone was seen only a few times. The V gene is TRBV5-4, the J gene TRBJ1-1, with a weak D call TRBD1 (5 bases). Germline loops: CDR1 SGHNT, CDR2 YYREEE (reference sequence). Trimming shortened V by 0 bases and J by 3 bases, and 9 bases separated the two germline ends. The length of the CDR3 is 14 residues. CDR3 sequence: CASSLGGGDTEAFF. Here the CDR3 DNA reads TGTGCCAGCAGCTTGGGCGGGGGGGACACTGAAGCTTTCTTT.

V usage is TRBV24-1 and J usage is TRBJ1-5; TRBD1 might be the D (5 bases). This CDR3 is 13 amino acids long. The V end lost 5 bases, the J end lost 7 bases, and 11 bases lay between the germline ends. CDR1 is KGHDR, CDR2 SFDVKD, per germline. CDR3 in DNA: TGTGCCACCAGTGCCTGGGGGGGGCAGCCCCAGCATTTT. This translates into CATSAWGGQPQHF.

The chain couples TRBV5-8 to TRBJ1-2; D is undetermined. CDR1 and CDR2 from the germline V gene are SGHTS and YDEGEE. The length of the CDR3 is 14 residues. V dropped 6 bases and J dropped 0 bases, with 12 bases sitting between them. The CDR3 nucleotides are TGTGCCAGCACGGAACAGAGTTCTAACTATGGCTACACCTTC. This encodes CASTEQSSNYGYTF.

The chain carries TRBV18 and TRBJ1-2, with 7 bases aligning to TRBD1. Per germline, CDR1 KGHSH and CDR2 LQKENI. Trimming at V came to 3 bases and at J to 3 bases, leaving 1 base not matched to a gene. The CDR3 is made up of 13 amino acids. CDR3 in amino acids: CASSPGTDYGYTF. The CDR3, as DNA: TGTGCCAGCTCACCCGGGACAGACTATGGCTACACCTTC. The variable domain in full, with the rest retrieved from reference TRBV18 and TRBJ1-2, is NAGVMQNPRHLVRRRGQEARLRCSPMKGHSHVYWYRQLPEEGLKFMVYLQKENIIDESGMPKERFSAEFPKEGPSILRIQQVVRGDSAAYFCASSPGTDYGYTFGSGTRLTVV.

The rearrangement links TRBV19 to TRBJ1-2; TRBD1 might be the D (5 bases). The V gene lost 6 bases and the J gene lost 7 bases, with 12 bases spanning the gap. CDR3 length equals 12 residues. Germline lookup yields CDR1 LNHDA and CDR2 SQIVND (reference sequence). CDR3 loop: CASSKGQSGYTF. The CDR3, as DNA: TGTGCCAGTAGCAAGGGGCAGTCTGGCTACACCTTC.

The chain recombines TRBV19 with TRBJ2-4; 8 bases line up with TRBD2. CDR3 length equals 15 residues. Trimming at V came to 7 bases and at J to 5 bases, leaving 10 bases not matched to a gene. Germline V gene lookup returns CDR1 LNHDA and CDR2 SQIVND (reference sequence). CDR3 coding DNA: TGTGCCAGTAAACCGAGGGTAGCGGGACAAAACATTCAGTACTTC. This encodes CASKPRVAGQNIQYF. Looking up the rest from reference TRBV19 and TRBJ2-4 gives the full variable domain: DGGITQSPKYLFRKEGQNVTLSCEQNLNHDAMYWYRQDPGQGLRLIYYSQIVNDFQKGDIAEGYSVSREKKESFPLTVTSAQKNPTAFYLCASKPRVAGQNIQYFGAGTRLSVL.

This clone has just one count. This chain links TRBV6-4 with TRBJ2-2; 7 nucleotides match TRBD1. This CDR3 contains 15 residues. Per germline, CDR1 MRHNA and CDR2 SNTAGT. With 3 bases clipped from V and 4 bases from J, the junction kept 5 bases outside the gene matches. CDR3 DNA: TGTGCCAGCAGTGAACAGGGGCTAAGCACCGGGGAGCTGTTTTTT. Translating gives CASSEQGLSTGELFF.

The V gene is TRBV13, the J gene TRBJ2-4; 9 nucleotides agree with TRBD2. V gave up 5 bases and J gave up 7 bases; unmatched junction bases: 9. There are 15 residues in the CDR3. Germline loops: CDR1 PRHDT, CDR2 FYEKMQ (reference sequence). The CDR3: CASSAGGQATNIQYF. Here the CDR3 DNA reads TGTGCCAGCAGCGCGGGGGGGCAGGCGACGAACATTCAGTACTTC.

The chain links TRBV3-1 (or the pseudogene TRBV3-2) to TRBJ1-2, with TRBD1 identical over 7 bases. Trimming took 2 bases from V and 6 from J; bases not matched to a gene: 6. The CDR3 runs to 14 residues. Looked up from germline, CDR1 is LGHDT and CDR2 is YNNKEL (reference sequence). The CDR3 DNA reads TGTGCCAGCAGCCAAAGCGACAGGGACGATGGCTACACCTTC. Residues: CASSQSDRDDGYTF.

V gene TRBV6-2 or TRBV6-3 combines with J gene TRBJ2-7; D perhaps matches TRBD2 (5 bases). V was trimmed by 4 bases and J by 4 bases, leaving 11 bases between them. The germline V gene encodes CDR1 MNHEY and CDR2 SVGEGT. This CDR3 is built from 13 residues. The CDR3 spells CASSSGIRYEQYF. The CDR3, as DNA: TGTGCCAGCAGTTCCGGGATACGATACGAGCAGTACTTC.

This chain links TRBV28 with TRBJ1-1, with D possibly matching TRBD1 (6 bases). The CDR3 is made up of 15 amino acids. Germline lookup yields CDR1 MDHEN and CDR2 SYDVKM. Trimming pared 5 bases from V and 0 bases from J, leaving 13 bases between. The CDR3 coding sequence is TGTGCCAGCAGTACAGGGTACAGGGTGAACACTGAAGCTTTCTTT. The encoded protein is CASSTGYRVNTEAFF.

This rearrangement joins TRBV2 to TRBJ1-6; D ambiguous. Trimming cost V 4 bases and J 10 bases, with 20 bases left between them. The CDR3 runs to 16 residues. CDR1 SNHLY and CDR2 FYNNEI come from the germline V gene. The chain's CDR3 is CASSVFSIESGSPLHF. The CDR3 nucleotides are TGTGCCAGCAGTGTCTTCTCGATAGAGTCGGGGTCACCCCTCCACTTT.

The V gene is TRBV6-1, the J gene TRBJ1-4; D unresolved. The CDR3 contains 15 residues. Germline CDR1 and CDR2: MNHNS and SASEGT. V was trimmed by 3 bases and J by 8 bases, leaving 16 bases between them. The chain's CDR3 is CASSEILAPGEKLFF. The CDR3 nucleotides are TGTGCCAGCAGTGAGATTTTGGCGCCCGGGGAAAAACTGTTTTTT.